This is a list of T cell receptor beta chains from one sample in a study of beta chain features in type 1 diabetes. Sequencing was performed with immunoSEQ multiplex PCR; in TCRdb, only in-frame clones are kept and a portion is missing. The sample carries 250,000 to 400,000 clones, 14% recorded once. Sequences were obtained from central memory CD4+ T cells from blood. Every receptor here comes from a young man in good health. The CDR3 runs from the conserved cysteine through the conserved F or W. The D gene is left open where the match is weak. Clone size is not always given. Where it is, it says once, few, many or a class for expanded clones.

CDR3 DNA: TGTGCCAGCAGCCTCGGGGTCCCCGGGCCCACTGAAGCTTTCTTT; CDR3 protein: CASSLGVPGPTEAFF; D gene: -; clone size: few; J gene: TRBJ1-1; V gene: TRBV7-8
CDR3 DNA: TGTGCCAGCAGCCAGAAGGACTACCAAGAGACCCAGTACTTC; CDR3 protein: CASSQKDYQETQYF; D gene: -; clone size: few; J gene: TRBJ2-5; V gene: TRBV14
CDR3 DNA: TGTGCCAGCAGTTACTCGGTAACCCAGTACTTC; CDR3 protein: CASSYSVTQYF; D gene: -; clone size: -; J gene: TRBJ2-5; V gene: TRBV6-6
CDR3 DNA: TGTGCCAGCAGCTTAGGGACGCGACACAACACTGAAGCTTTCTTT; CDR3 protein: CASSLGTRHNTEAFF; D gene: -; clone size: few; J gene: TRBJ1-1; V gene: TRBV7-2
CDR3 DNA: TGCGTCAGCAGCCAAGCGCGCGGATTATCCTACAATGAGCAGTTCTTC; CDR3 protein: CVSSQARGLSYNEQFF; D gene: -; clone size: -; J gene: TRBJ2-1; V gene: TRBV4-3
CDR3 DNA: TGTGCCAGCAGCACCCCCGAGGGGTCCTATACGCAGTATTTT; CDR3 protein: CASSTPEGSYTQYF; D gene: -; clone size: -; J gene: TRBJ2-3; V gene: TRBV7-2
CDR3 DNA: TGTGCCTGGAGTCGGAGCTATGGCTACACCTTC; CDR3 protein: CAWSRSYGYTF; D gene: -; clone size: -; J gene: TRBJ1-2; V gene: TRBV30
CDR3 DNA: TGCGCCAGCAGCCCTAGCGGCTCCTACAATGAGCAGTTCTTC; CDR3 protein: CASSPSGSYNEQFF; D gene: TRBD2; clone size: -; J gene: TRBJ2-1; V gene: TRBV4-3
CDR3 DNA: TGTGCCAGCAGTGAGGGGTCTAGCCCCAATGAGCAGTTCTTC; CDR3 protein: CASSEGSSPNEQFF; D gene: -; clone size: -; J gene: TRBJ2-1; V gene: TRBV25-1
CDR3 DNA: TGTGCCAGCAGCTTAGGAGGGGCTAATGAAAAACTGTTTTTT; CDR3 protein: CASSLGGANEKLFF; D gene: -; clone size: few; J gene: TRBJ1-4; V gene: TRBV5-8
CDR3 DNA: TGTGCCAGCAGAATCGGCTACGGAAACACCATATATTTT; CDR3 protein: CASRIGYGNTIYF; D gene: -; clone size: few; J gene: TRBJ1-3; V gene: TRBV2
CDR3 DNA: TGTGCCAGCAGCCCGACCGGGGGTACCTCCTACAATGAGCAGTTCTTC; CDR3 protein: CASSPTGGTSYNEQFF; D gene: -; clone size: -; J gene: TRBJ2-1; V gene: TRBV11-3
CDR3 DNA: TGTGCCAGCAGCAGAGACCCGGGAAACTATGGCTACACCTTC; CDR3 protein: CASSRDPGNYGYTF; D gene: -; clone size: few; J gene: TRBJ1-2; V gene: TRBV7-2
CDR3 DNA: TGCGCCAGCAGCACCGGGACAGGGTCGACCTATGGCTACACCTTC; CDR3 protein: CASSTGTGSTYGYTF; D gene: TRBD1; clone size: -; J gene: TRBJ1-2; V gene: TRBV5-1
CDR3 DNA: TGTGCCAGCAGCCTGGGGACGGTCAATCAGCCCCAGCATTTT; CDR3 protein: CASSLGTVNQPQHF; D gene: -; clone size: -; J gene: TRBJ1-5; V gene: TRBV2
CDR3 DNA: TGTGCCTGGAGTGTACCTGGCAGGGTAGAGCCCCAGCATTTT; CDR3 protein: CAWSVPGRVEPQHF; D gene: -; clone size: few; J gene: TRBJ1-5; V gene: TRBV30
CDR3 DNA: TGTGCCAGCAGTGACTGGGGCGGGGAGCAGTACTTC; CDR3 protein: CASSDWGGEQYF; D gene: -; clone size: -; J gene: TRBJ2-5; V gene: TRBV25-1
CDR3 DNA: TGTGCCAGCAGCCCCGGGACTAGCTCCTACAATGAGCAGTTCTTC; CDR3 protein: CASSPGTSSYNEQFF; D gene: TRBD2; clone size: -; J gene: TRBJ2-1; V gene: TRBV5-4
CDR3 DNA: TGTGCCAGTATGCCAGGGGGTAATTCACCCCTCCACTTT; CDR3 protein: CASMPGGNSPLHF; D gene: TRBD1; clone size: -; J gene: TRBJ1-6; V gene: TRBV19
CDR3 DNA: TGTGCCATCAGTGAGTCGCCAGCCTGGTCAGATACGCAGTATTTT; CDR3 protein: CAISESPAWSDTQYF; D gene: -; clone size: few; J gene: TRBJ2-3; V gene: TRBV10-3
CDR3 DNA: TGCGCCAGCAGCCTAGGGTGGGGTAATGAAAAACTGTTTTTT; CDR3 protein: CASSLGWGNEKLFF; D gene: -; clone size: -; J gene: TRBJ1-4; V gene: TRBV4-3
CDR3 DNA: TGTGCCAGCTCACCACTAAGGCGGGGACAAGAGACCCAGTACTTC; CDR3 protein: CASSPLRRGQETQYF; D gene: -; clone size: many; J gene: TRBJ2-5; V gene: TRBV18